This T cell receptor (beta chain) was profiled in a study of blood T cell repertoires in COVID-19. Sequencing was performed with immunoSEQ multiplex PCR; in TCRdb, only in-frame clones are kept and a portion is missing. The sample holds some 220,000 clones, 80% seen once. The CDR3 is 15 residues long. Trimming cost V 1 base and J 5 bases; bases outside gene matches: 4. Germline CDR1 is SGHNT and CDR2 is YYREEE (reference sequence). This receptor was identified in a human donor in a cohort sampled during active COVID-19. V usage is TRBV5-4 and J usage is TRBJ2-2, with 8 bases fitting TRBD1. The sequenced sample was peripheral blood. The DNA for the CDR3 is TGTGCCAGCAGCTTGTTACAGGGGGTAACCGGGGAGCTGTTTTTT. Amino acids: CASSLLQGVTGELFF. Drawing the rest from reference TRBV5-4 and TRBJ2-2, the complete variable domain is ETGVTQSPTHLIKTRGQQVTLRCSSQSGHNTVSWYQQALGQGPQFIFQYYREEENGRGNFPPRFSGLQFPNYSSELNVNALELDDSALYLCASSLLQGVTGELFFGEGSRLTVL.